The 15 T cell receptor beta chains presented below share a single source sample, sequenced in a study of CD8 T cells in ankylosing spondylitis. Each CDR3 protein gets one entry after TCRdb re-called the 5' RACE reads with MiXCR. The sample comprises about 200,000 distinct CDR3 sequences, 9.5% to 15% of which are singletons, and 16% rests with the top ten. Sequencing was performed on blood, either unsorted or a sorted T cell fraction (not recorded which). These receptors all stem from a male donor with ankylosing spondylitis or in good health (not recorded which).

Many counts were recorded for this clonotype. The genes are TRBV12-3 or TRBV12-4 and TRBJ1-2; TRBD1 is a possible D gene (5 bases). Trimming pared 0 bases from V and 14 bases from J, leaving 16 bases between. The CDR3 covers 13 residues. This CDR3 is CASSLARDRAETF. The CDR3 DNA sequence: TGTGCCAGCAGTTTAGCCAGGGACCGAGCGGAAACCTTC.

This rearrangement joins TRBV27 to TRBJ2-1; no firm D call. Trimming shortened V by 3 bases and J by 2 bases, and 11 bases separated the two germline ends. CDR3 size: 15 residues. The germline V gene encodes CDR1 MNHEY and CDR2 SMNVEV (reference sequence). CDR3 sequence reads: CASSFYGTAYNEQFF. In DNA, the CDR3 is TGTGCCAGCAGTTTTTATGGTACTGCCTACAATGAGCAGTTCTTC.

The genes are TRBV20-1 and TRBJ2-7, with 10 bases identical to TRBD1. This CDR3 spans 17 amino acids. Germline CDR1 DFQATT, CDR2 SNEGSKA (reference sequence). The V segment lost 0 bases and the J segment 2 bases; nucleotides outside the gene matches: 10. The CDR3, as DNA: TGCAGTGCTAGAGATATGACAGGGGGCTACCTTACCTACGAGCAGTACTTC. Translated: CSARDMTGGYLTYEQYF.

V usage is TRBV5-4 and J usage is TRBJ2-7; either TRBD1 or TRBD2 may supply D (6 bases each). Germline V CDR1 and CDR2: SGHNT, YYREEE (reference sequence). Trimming pared 3 bases from V and 1 base from J, leaving 14 bases between. This CDR3 spans 15 amino acids. The CDR3 loop is CASSSGAEGSYEQYF. The CDR3, as DNA: TGTGCCAGCAGCTCGGGGGCGGAGGGGTCCTACGAGCAGTACTTC.

CDR3 residues: CASSSPDRGVDYGYTF. The CDR3 bases are TGTGCCAGCAGTTCTCCGGACAGGGGGGTCGACTATGGCTACACCTTC. This sequence joins TRBV7-9 and TRBJ1-2, with 10 bases aligning to TRBD1. The CDR3 is made up of 16 amino acids. The germline V gene encodes CDR1 SEHNR and CDR2 FQNEAQ (reference sequence). V lost 6 bases to trimming and J lost 3 bases; unmatched junction nucleotides: 10.

The V and J genes are TRBV10-3 and TRBJ2-1, with D possibly called TRBD1 or TRBD2 (5 bases each). V was shortened by 7 bases and J by 6 bases, with 10 bases between the two germline ends. Germline CDR1 and CDR2: ENHRY and SYGVKD. The CDR3 runs to 12 residues. The CDR3 protein is CAITPGTNEQFF. CDR3 sequence (DNA): TGTGCCATCACCCCCGGGACCAATGAGCAGTTCTTC.

This clonotype showed up many times. The J gene is TRBJ1-4, the V gene TRBV20-1; perhaps TRBD1 as D (6 bases). V was pared by 0 bases and J by 7 bases, with 15 bases between. The CDR3 runs 15 residues. CDR1 is DFQATT, CDR2 SNEGSKA, per germline (reference sequence). The CDR3 DNA sequence: TGCAGTGCTAGAGATATCGCAGGGGAGGTTGAAAAACTGTTTTTT. Its translation is CSARDIAGEVEKLFF.

This clonotype was detected only a few times. This chain connects TRBV6-1 to TRBJ1-6, with D perhaps matching TRBD1 (5 bases). Trimming shortened V by 5 bases and J by 2 bases, and 10 bases separated the two germline ends. This CDR3 has 15 amino acids. The V gene's germline CDR1 is MNHNS and CDR2 SASEGT. CDR3 region: CASSPGVAYNSPLHF. Here the CDR3 DNA reads TGTGCCAGCAGTCCGGGGGTGGCCTATAATTCACCCCTCCACTTT.

The chain joins TRBV12-3 or TRBV12-4 to TRBJ2-2, with D perhaps assigned TRBD1 or TRBD2 (5 bases each). The CDR3 loop spans 15 amino acids. V lost 3 bases, J lost 7 bases, and 15 bases lay in between. The CDR3 here is CASSFAGAGNGELFF. The CDR3 bases are TGTGCCAGCAGTTTCGCCGGGGCCGGAAACGGGGAGCTGTTTTTT.

This clonotype was seen ten or more times. The genes are TRBV12-5 and TRBJ1-1, with D maybe TRBD1 (5 bases). V was cut by 7 bases and J by 3 bases, with 18 bases left in between. Germline V lookup: CDR1 LGHNT, CDR2 FRNRAP. CDR3 length: 15 residues. The CDR3 here is CASALYFGGDTEAFF. The CDR3 nucleotides read TGTGCTAGTGCCTTGTACTTCGGGGGGGACACTGAAGCTTTCTTT.

This sequence joins TRBV20-1 and TRBJ2-7; 7 bases agree with TRBD1. The junction had 2 bases not matched to a gene; V was cut back by 1 base and J by 5 bases. The CDR3 covers 12 residues. The germline V gene encodes CDR1 DFQATT and CDR2 SNEGSKA (reference sequence). The CDR3 sequence is CSARADRDEQYF. In DNA, the CDR3 is TGCAGTGCTAGAGCCGACAGGGACGAGCAGTACTTC.

The genes are TRBV20-1 and TRBJ2-5; D is possibly TRBD1 or TRBD2 (6 bases each). The V and J ends lost 2 bases and 4 bases respectively, with 29 bases between them. The CDR3 length is 19 residues. Germline V CDR1 and CDR2: DFQATT, SNEGSKA (reference sequence). CDR3 residues: CSARSGEPPSGDMGETQYF. CDR3 nucleotides: TGCAGTGCTAGATCGGGGGAACCACCTTCGGGGGACATGGGAGAGACCCAGTACTTC.

This clonotype came up many times. The V gene is TRBV11-2, the J gene TRBJ2-2; 13 positions match TRBD2. Germline values: CDR1 SGHAT, CDR2 FQNNGV. The CDR3 is 19 residues long. V was pared by 0 bases and J by 4 bases, with 8 bases of the junction left unmatched. CDR3 DNA sequence: TGTGCCAGCAGCTTAGAATTCGGACTAGCGGGAGAGGTCACCGGGGAGCTGTTTTTT. This translates into CASSLEFGLAGEVTGELFF. The full variable domain, rest sourced from reference TRBV11-2 and TRBJ2-2, is EAGVAQSPRYKIIEKRQSVAFWCNPISGHATLYWYQQILGQGPKLLIQFQNNGVVDDSQLPKDRFSAERLKGVDSTLKIQPAKLEDSAVYLCASSLEFGLAGEVTGELFFGEGSRLTVL.

CDR3: CASGLVQGHTGELFF. CDR3 coding DNA: TGTGCTAGTGGTTTGGTCCAGGGGCACACCGGGGAGCTGTTTTTT. The chain recombines TRBV12-5 with TRBJ2-2; possible D gene TRBD1, 6 bases. CDR1 LGHNT and CDR2 FRNRAP come from the germline V gene. The V end lost 0 bases, the J end lost 3 bases, and 8 bases lay between the germline ends. This CDR3 comprises 15 residues.

This clonotype was observed a few times. The genes are TRBV10-3 and TRBJ2-1; 11 nucleotides agree with TRBD2. Looked up from germline, CDR1 is ENHRY and CDR2 is SYGVKD. Trimming took 4 bases from V and 9 from J; bases not matched to a gene: 8. The CDR3 has 15 amino acids. The CDR3 loop is CAISGDSGRATEQFF. CDR3 coding DNA: TGTGCCATCAGTGGGGATAGCGGGAGGGCCACTGAGCAGTTCTTC.